Following are 27 T cell receptor beta chains from one sample sequenced in a study of T cell changes during pregnancy in multiple sclerosis. Clones were sequenced by immunoSEQ multiplex PCR, and TCRdb holds only the in-frame ones, with some missing. The table has 35,000 to 45,000 clones, 85% to 90% seen once. This sample comprised CD4+ T cells from peripheral blood mononuclear cells, obtained in the first trimester of pregnancy. These receptors all come from a female donor with multiple sclerosis, enrolled in a pregnancy study.

The J gene is TRBJ2-7, the V gene TRBV20-1; TRBD1 is a possible D gene (5 bases). This CDR3 spans 11 amino acids. Germline V gene lookup returns CDR1 DFQATT and CDR2 SNEGSKA (reference sequence). Deletions cut 5 bases from V and 4 bases from J, with 9 bases between. The CDR3 here is CSAGSGYEQYF. The CDR3 DNA reads as TGCAGTGCTGGCTCAGGGTACGAGCAGTACTTC.

V gene TRBV27 combines with J gene TRBJ1-2; 8 nucleotides match TRBD1. V shed 3 bases, J shed 6 bases, and the junction held 6 bases outside the gene matches. This CDR3 is built from 14 residues. CDR1 and CDR2 from the germline V gene are MNHEY and SMNVEV (reference sequence). The CDR3 reads CASSFAQGANGYTF. The CDR3 coding sequence is TGTGCCAGCAGTTTCGCTCAGGGGGCTAATGGCTACACCTTC.

The chain couples TRBV25-1 to TRBJ2-1, with D possibly TRBD2 on 6 matching bases. The CDR3 has 14 residues. Germline V gene data show CDR1 as MGHDK and CDR2 as SYGVNS. The ends were cut back, 3 bases at V and 6 bases at J, with 12 bases in the middle. The CDR3 here is CASSDRKLANEQFF. CDR3 DNA: TGTGCCAGCAGTGACCGCAAACTAGCCAATGAGCAGTTCTTC.

This chain uses TRBV19 with TRBJ2-5; 7 positions agree with TRBD2. CDR1 LNHDA and CDR2 SQIVND come from the germline V gene (reference sequence). This CDR3 is 13 amino acids long. V shed 5 bases and J 6 bases; nucleotides not matched to a gene: 6. The CDR3, as DNA: TGTGCCAGTAGTGACGTCAGCGGGAAGACCCAGTACTTC. This codes for CASSDVSGKTQYF.

The rearrangement joins TRBV11-2 to TRBJ1-3, with unresolved D. This CDR3 spans 14 amino acids. Germline V CDR1 and CDR2: SGHAT, FQNNGV. Trimming took off 4 bases at V and 0 bases at J, with 7 bases between the two ends. CDR3 sequence reads: CASSSLHSGNTIYF. CDR3 coding DNA: TGTGCCAGCAGCTCCTTACACTCTGGAAACACCATATATTTT.

V usage is TRBV5-1 and J usage is TRBJ2-5; the D gene is possibly TRBD1 (6 bases). This CDR3 spans 16 amino acids. Per the germline V gene, CDR1 is SGHRS and CDR2 is YFSETQ. Trimming cost V 1 base and J 0 bases, with 13 bases left between them. CDR3 bases: TGCGCCAGCAGCTTGACGCGCCGGGACAACCAAGAGACCCAGTACTTC. Its protein is CASSLTRRDNQETQYF.

The chain uses TRBV9 and TRBJ2-7, with TRBD2 as a possible D gene (6 bases). The germline V and J ends were trimmed by 0 bases and 2 bases, with 18 bases remaining between them. Germline CDR1 reads SGDLS; CDR2 reads YYNGEE. The CDR3 length is 17 residues. DNA for the CDR3: TGTGCCAGCAGCGTAGGCCCAGCCGGGACTGAAACCTACGAGCAGTACTTC. Amino acid sequence: CASSVGPAGTETYEQYF.

The genes are TRBV11-2 and TRBJ2-5, with a tentative D call TRBD1 (5 bases). Germline V CDR1 and CDR2: SGHAT, FQNNGV. This CDR3 has 14 residues. The V and J ends lost 1 base and 3 bases respectively, with 9 bases between them. The CDR3 DNA reads TGTGCCAGCAGCTTAGTCGGCAGGGAAGAGACCCAGTACTTC. This sequence encodes CASSLVGREETQYF.

The V call is TRBV30, the J call TRBJ1-4; D unclear. CDR3 length equals 11 residues. V shed 5 bases and J shed 9 bases, with 10 bases lying between them. From germline, CDR1 is GTSNPN and CDR2 SVGIG (reference sequence). CDR3 DNA: TGTGCCTGGGCCGGGTCTCAAAAACTGTTTTTT. Its protein is CAWAGSQKLFF.

J is TRBJ1-1 and V is TRBV23-1; maybe TRBD1 (5 bases). TRBV23-1 is an ORF for which the function is uncertain. The CDR3 is made up of 19 amino acids. Trimming stripped 0 bases from V and 3 bases from J, with 23 bases between. CDR3 loop: CASSQSESLGLNGDTEAFF. In nucleotides, the CDR3 is TGCGCCAGCAGTCAATCGGAGAGTTTGGGACTAAACGGGGACACTGAAGCTTTCTTT.

The V gene is TRBV2, the J gene TRBJ2-1, with 8 bases matching TRBD2. CDR3 length: 15 residues. Germline lookup yields CDR1 SNHLY and CDR2 FYNNEI. V was clipped by 7 bases and J by 6 bases; unmatched bases: 11. The CDR3 loop is CASIPGTSRSNEQFF. In DNA form, the CDR3 reads TGTGCCAGCATTCCCGGGACTAGTAGATCCAATGAGCAGTTCTTC.

The chain combines TRBV11-2 with TRBJ2-2; D is perhaps TRBD1 (6 bases). In germline, CDR1 is SGHAT, CDR2 FQNNGV. With 0 bases removed from V and 8 bases from J, the gap between germline ends came to 10 bases. CDR3 length: 14 amino acids. The DNA of the CDR3 is TGTGCCAGCAGCTTAGAACAGGGATGGGGGGAGCTGTTTTTT. Translating it yields CASSLEQGWGELFF.

This chain joins TRBV9 and TRBJ2-5, with 13 bases matching TRBD2. The germline gives CDR1 SGDLS, CDR2 YYNGEE. The CDR3 sequence is 18 residues long. After removal of 3 bases from V and 4 bases from J, the junction contained 12 bases not matched to a gene. CDR3 coding DNA: TGTGCCAGCAGCGCAGGCGGCTTCAGACTAGCGGGAGGAGAGACCCAGTACTTC. Translation gives CASSAGGFRLAGGETQYF.

The chain uses TRBV29-1 and TRBJ2-2, with 7 bases that match TRBD2. CDR1 and CDR2 (germline): SQVTM, ANQGSEA. The CDR3 has 11 amino acids. V lost 6 bases to trimming and J lost 6 bases; unmatched junction nucleotides: 1. The CDR3 sequence: CSVGGSGELFF. CDR3 nucleotides: TGCAGCGTGGGGGGGTCCGGGGAGCTGTTTTTT.

Within the sample, this clone is medium-sized. V is TRBV5-1 and J is TRBJ2-7; D perhaps matches TRBD2 (6 bases). The CDR3 covers 15 residues. From germline, CDR1 is SGHRS and CDR2 YFSETQ. The V end lost 1 base, the J end lost 0 bases, and 11 bases lay between the germline ends. For the CDR3, the DNA is TGCGCCAGCAGCTTGAGCCCCGGGGGCTCCTACGAGCAGTACTTC. This translates into CASSLSPGGSYEQYF.

DNA of the CDR3: TGTGCCAGCAGCCAAGATAGGAACACCGGGGAGCTGTTTTTT. It is translated as CASSQDRNTGELFF. This chain joins TRBV4-2 and TRBJ2-2; D not certain. This CDR3 spans 14 amino acids. Germline CDR1 is LGHNA and CDR2 is YNFKEQ. Trimming cost V 0 bases and J 1 base, with 3 bases left between them.

V usage is TRBV6-6 and J usage is TRBJ1-2; possibly TRBD1 for D (6 bases). Germline CDR1 is MNHNY and CDR2 is SVGAGI (reference sequence). Trimming shortened V by 6 bases and J by 3 bases, and 11 bases separated the two germline ends. The CDR3 runs to 13 residues. CDR3 sequence (DNA): TGTGCCAGCAGAATGGGGGCCGACTATGGCTACACCTTC. It specifies CASRMGADYGYTF.

This chain uses TRBV11-2 with TRBJ1-2; 7 nucleotides line up with TRBD1. Germline V gene data show CDR1 as SGHAT and CDR2 as FQNNGV. After removal of 2 bases from V and 8 bases from J, the junction contained 11 bases not matched to a gene. The CDR3 is made up of 15 amino acids. CDR3 nucleotide sequence: TGTGCCAGCAGCTTAATCCGGGACAGTGTGCGCGGCTACACCTTC. Its protein is CASSLIRDSVRGYTF. Looking up the rest from reference TRBV11-2 and TRBJ1-2 gives the full variable domain: EAGVAQSPRYKIIEKRQSVAFWCNPISGHATLYWYQQILGQGPKLLIQFQNNGVVDDSQLPKDRFSAERLKGVDSTLKIQPAKLEDSAVYLCASSLIRDSVRGYTFGSGTRLTVV.

V is TRBV28 and J is TRBJ2-2; 14 bases match TRBD2. This CDR3 comprises 17 residues. The V gene's germline CDR1 is MDHEN and CDR2 SYDVKM. Losses at the gene ends were 0 bases for V and 6 bases for J; bases not matched to a gene: 3. CDR3 coding DNA: TGTGCCAGCAGTTTATGGCGACTAGCGGGAGGGCCCGGGGAGCTGTTTTTT. Its protein product is CASSLWRLAGGPGELFF. The full variable domain, completed using reference TRBV28 and TRBJ2-2, is DVKVTQSSRYLVKRTGEKVFLECVQDMDHENMFWYRQDPGLGLRLIYFSYDVKMKEKGDIPEGYSVSREKKERFSLILESASTNQTSMYLCASSLWRLAGGPGELFFGEGSRLTVL.

J is TRBJ2-5 and V is TRBV19, with no clear D. The V gene lost 3 bases and the J gene lost 5 bases, with 10 bases spanning the gap. The CDR3 loop spans 13 amino acids. The germline CDR1 and CDR2 sequences are LNHDA and SQIVND (reference sequence). The CDR3 here is CASSMTRRETQYF. CDR3 coding DNA: TGTGCCAGTAGTATGACCCGCAGGGAGACCCAGTACTTC.

The rearrangement joins TRBV30 to TRBJ1-2; D remains unclear. The CDR3 totals 13 residues. Germline V gene data show CDR1 as GTSNPN and CDR2 as SVGIG (reference sequence). V lost 5 bases to trimming and J lost 4 bases, with 14 bases between them. The CDR3 loop is CAWAGSAVYGYTF. For the CDR3, the DNA is TGTGCCTGGGCAGGATCAGCTGTCTATGGCTACACCTTC.

The chain combines TRBV2 with TRBJ2-7; possible D gene TRBD1, 6 bases. This CDR3 contains 14 residues. Germline V gene sequence: CDR1 SNHLY, CDR2 FYNNEI. The V end was cut by 10 bases, the J end by 0 bases, with 16 bases between. CDR3 nucleotides: TGTGCCATTAGACGAACAGGGAGCTCCTACGAGCAGTACTTC. This encodes CAIRRTGSSYEQYF.

The genes are TRBV6-5 and TRBJ2-7; the match to TRBD1 covers 9 bases. Germline V gives CDR1 MNHEY, CDR2 SVGAGI. The CDR3 has 15 amino acids. V lost 5 bases and J lost 2; bases outside the gene matches: 7. The CDR3 reads CASSAGTGIAYEQYF. The CDR3 region has the DNA TGTGCCAGCAGTGCCGGGACAGGGATTGCCTACGAGCAGTACTTC.

The genes are TRBV27 and TRBJ1-1; perhaps TRBD1 as D (5 bases). The V end was cut by 1 base, the J end by 1 base, with 10 bases between. The CDR3 is 15 amino acids. Germline CDR1 is MNHEY and CDR2 is SMNVEV (reference sequence). The DNA for the CDR3 is TGTGCCAGCAGTTTATGGGGGGATCGGAACACTGAAGCTTTCTTT. The encoded protein is CASSLWGDRNTEAFF.

This sequence joins TRBV19 and TRBJ2-2, with D perhaps matching TRBD2 (6 bases). Germline CDR1 LNHDA, CDR2 SQIVND (reference sequence). V was clipped by 5 bases and J by 8 bases, with 18 bases between them. There are 15 residues in the CDR3. CDR3 bases: TGTGCCAGTAGTCCCTACGGGACTTCTGGAGGGGAGCTGTTTTTT. Translation: CASSPYGTSGGELFF.

This clone was observed a single time. The chain carries TRBV5-1 and TRBJ1-2; perhaps TRBD1 as D (5 bases). The CDR3 loop spans 13 amino acids. V lost 2 bases to trimming and J lost 1 base, with 6 bases between them. Germline V gene sequence: CDR1 SGHRS, CDR2 YFSETQ. CDR3 DNA sequence: TGCGCCAGCAGCTTCAGGGATAACTATGGCTACACCTTC. This encodes CASSFRDNYGYTF.

The chain uses TRBV28 and TRBJ2-7, with D possibly TRBD1 on 5 matching bases. The CDR3 contains 14 residues. Germline CDR1 is MDHEN and CDR2 is SYDVKM. The V and J ends lost 10 bases and 2 bases respectively, with 18 bases between them. The CDR3 DNA follows: TGTGCCACCGTAGGCGGCAGGGCCACCTACGAGCAGTACTTC. The encoded protein is CATVGGRATYEQYF.